This passage covers 16 T cell receptor beta chains from one sample sequenced in a study of T cells in Graves' hyperthyroidism and ophthalmopathy (dated by TCRdb to about 2019). Receptor libraries were prepared by multiplex PCR. For sequencing, an Illumina HiSeq 2000 was employed. The TCR beta CDR3 regions were amplified from the RNA transcripts. A first-round RT-PCR of the TCR CDR3 used the HTBI primer set with the Qiagen OneStep RT-PCR kit. In-frame beta chains were kept once TCRdb had trimmed the public reads at Q25 with fastp and called clones with MiXCR. Rows are combined by CDR3 protein, so each entry shows the most common genes and DNA. The sample table lists approximately 530,000 distinct CDR3 sequences, 16% of them with a count of one. The ten largest clones add up to about 20% of the sample. Source material: blood. These receptors came from a young woman with Graves' hyperthyroidism.

J is TRBJ1-1 and V is TRBV4-3; the D is unclear. Germline-derived CDR1 and CDR2 are LGHNA and YSLEER. V gave up 0 bases and J gave up 5 bases, with 13 bases separating them. CDR3 size: 15 residues. The CDR3 sequence: CASSQDTAFGTEAFF. The CDR3 DNA sequence: TGCGCCAGCAGCCAAGATACGGCCTTCGGGACTGAAGCTTTCTTT.

The chain employs TRBV29-1 and TRBJ2-5; 9 bases are shared with TRBD1. This CDR3 has 13 amino acids. With 6 bases clipped from V and 4 bases from J, the junction kept 6 bases outside the gene matches. Germline lookup yields CDR1 SQVTM and CDR2 ANQGSEA. CDR3 DNA: TGCAGCGTGGGGACAGGGAAGAGAGAGACCCAGTACTTC. Amino acids: CSVGTGKRETQYF.

This clonotype was seen only a few times. V is TRBV7-9 and J is TRBJ1-3; D not resolved. This CDR3 is 13 amino acids long. V gave up 4 bases and J gave up 2 bases, with 6 bases separating them. Germline-derived CDR1 and CDR2 are SEHNR and FQNEAQ (reference sequence). CDR3 in amino acids: CASSSPAGNTIYF. CDR3 DNA: TGTGCCAGCAGCTCCCCCGCTGGAAACACCATATATTTT.

The sample holds a few counts of this clonotype. This rearrangement joins TRBV14 to TRBJ2-7; a possible D gene is TRBD2 (5 bases). The ends were cut back, 1 base at V and 3 bases at J, with 10 bases in the middle. Germline CDR1 and CDR2: SGHDN and FVKESK. This CDR3 is 14 amino acids long. The CDR3: CASSQGRQYYEQYF. The DNA of the CDR3 is TGTGCCAGCAGCCAAGGGAGGCAGTACTACGAGCAGTACTTC.

This clonotype was seen only a few times. The chain uses TRBV30 and TRBJ1-2; no reliable D call. The CDR3 totals 14 residues. Trimming took off 0 bases at V and 13 bases at J, with 21 bases between the two ends. The germline V gene encodes CDR1 GTSNPN and CDR2 SVGIG (reference sequence). CDR3 protein: CAWSVNSRRTPSTF. The CDR3 region has the DNA TGTGCCTGGAGTGTAAATTCCCGACGGACCCCTAGCACCTTC.

In the case of this clonotype: At one end the junction does not follow the germline gene, possibly because of a read error. The chain joins TRBV6-1 to TRBJ1-1; D perhaps matches TRBD1 (6 bases). Germline CDR1 MNHNS, CDR2 SASEGT. The CDR3 extends over 13 amino acids. CDR3 amino acids: CASTPGVNSEAFF. As DNA, the CDR3 is TGTGCCAGCACCCCAGGGGTGAACAGTGAAGCTTTCTTT.

This sequence joins TRBV7-9 and TRBJ2-6; 10 bases line up with TRBD1. CDR3 length equals 18 residues. Looked up from germline, CDR1 is SEHNR and CDR2 is FQNEAQ (reference sequence). Trimming cost V 4 bases and J 4 bases; bases outside gene matches: 10. The DNA of the CDR3 is TGTGCCAGCAGCTCAACCGGGACAGGGGAGGGGGGGGCCAACGTCCTGACTTTC. Translation gives CASSSTGTGEGGANVLTF.

This clonotype was seen repeatedly, ten times or more. The chain uses TRBV12-3 or TRBV12-4 and TRBJ1-1; no reliable D call. The V end lost 3 bases, the J end lost 1 base, and 6 bases lay between the germline ends. The CDR3 is 13 amino acids. The CDR3 spells CASSFGQNTEAFF. CDR3 DNA sequence: TGTGCCAGCAGTTTCGGGCAGAACACTGAAGCTTTCTTT.

This clonotype was picked up many times. V gene TRBV20-1 combines with J gene TRBJ2-3; 7 bases are a match to TRBD2. This CDR3 contains 12 residues. Germline V CDR1 and CDR2: DFQATT, SNEGSKA (reference sequence). The V gene end was trimmed by 7 bases and the J gene end by 4 bases; junction bases not matched to a gene: 5. The CDR3 loop is CSGRTSADTQYF. The CDR3, as DNA: TGCAGTGGGAGGACTAGTGCAGATACGCAGTATTTT.

The V call is TRBV28, the J call TRBJ2-3; the D gene is possibly TRBD1 (6 bases). V shed 5 bases and J shed 4 bases, with 16 bases lying between them. This CDR3 region has 15 residues. Germline CDR1 MDHEN, CDR2 SYDVKM. Here the CDR3 DNA reads TGTGCCAGCAGTAAGCAGGGGATTGGCTCAGATACGCAGTATTTT. Its protein product is CASSKQGIGSDTQYF. The whole variable domain, remainder taken from reference TRBV28 and TRBJ2-3, is DVKVTQSSRYLVKRTGEKVFLECVQDMDHENMFWYRQDPGLGLRLIYFSYDVKMKEKGDIPEGYSVSREKKERFSLILESASTNQTSMYLCASSKQGIGSDTQYFGPGTRLTVL.

This clonotype was seen a few times. This chain joins TRBV9 and TRBJ2-5, with D perhaps TRBD1 or TRBD2 (5 bases each). The CDR3 runs 16 residues. The V and J ends lost 0 bases and 7 bases respectively, with 19 bases between them. The V gene's germline CDR1 is SGDLS and CDR2 YYNGEE. The CDR3 here is CASSVAEGPHFGTQYF. The CDR3 DNA follows: TGTGCCAGCAGCGTAGCCGAGGGACCCCACTTCGGGACCCAGTACTTC.

The chain is built from TRBV20-1 and TRBJ2-5; tentative D call: TRBD2 (5 bases). Germline CDR1 is DFQATT and CDR2 is SNEGSKA (reference sequence). The CDR3 runs 15 residues. Trimming pared 4 bases from V and 0 bases from J, leaving 15 bases between. CDR3 amino acids: CSAIPEDWYQETQYF. The CDR3 nucleotides read TGCAGTGCTATCCCTGAGGACTGGTACCAAGAGACCCAGTACTTC.

This clonotype was seen a handful of times. This chain connects TRBV6-1 to TRBJ2-2; 8 nucleotides align to TRBD2. Germline CDR1 MNHNS, CDR2 SASEGT. The CDR3 loop spans 16 amino acids. V was pared by 5 bases and J by 4 bases, with 9 bases of the junction left unmatched. CDR3 residues: CASSSPAGASTGELFF. As DNA, the CDR3 is TGTGCCAGCAGTTCACCAGCGGGAGCATCCACCGGGGAGCTGTTTTTT.

This clonotype has a count of ten or more. J is TRBJ2-1 and V is TRBV20-1; perhaps TRBD2 as D (6 bases). There are 17 residues in the CDR3. The germline V gene has CDR1 DFQATT and CDR2 SNEGSKA (reference sequence). Between the trimmed V and J ends, which lost 1 base and 4 bases, there was a span of 20 bases. The CDR3: CSARGDLGSGGYNEQFF. The CDR3, as DNA: TGCAGTGCTAGAGGGGACTTGGGTAGCGGAGGATACAATGAGCAGTTCTTC.

Turning to this clonotype: The junction departs from germline at one end; a sequencing error may be responsible. The V and J genes are TRBV6-1 and TRBJ2-3; D gene unclear. Germline V gene lookup returns CDR1 MNHNS and CDR2 SASEGT. CDR3 length: 16 amino acids. As DNA, the CDR3 is TGTGCCAGCAGTGAAATTGGTGGGGATAGCACAGATGCGCAGTATTTT. Translation gives CASSEIGGDSTDAQYF.

In its sample, this clonotype was seen many times. This chain uses TRBV7-6 with TRBJ2-2; D is possibly TRBD2 (6 bases). V gave up 1 base and J gave up 6 bases, with 9 bases separating them. The CDR3 extends over 14 amino acids. The germline CDR1 and CDR2 sequences are SGHVS and FNYEAQ. CDR3 sequence: CASSLGGGAGELFF. The CDR3 coding sequence is TGTGCCAGCAGCTTAGGAGGAGGGGCCGGGGAGCTGTTTTTT.